The rows below give T cell receptor beta chains drawn from one sample of a study of blood T cell repertoires in COVID-19. Here immunoSEQ multiplex PCR was the method, and the copy in TCRdb shows in-frame clones only, minus some. The sample lists about 270,000 clones, 80% to 90% occurring once. Specimen: peripheral blood. These receptors were taken from a woman between 65 and 79 years old with COVID-19, enrolled during active disease. CDR3s include the opening cysteine and the closing phenylalanine or tryptophan. Part of the rows lack a size; the others show once, few, many or a class for expanded clones.

abundance	v_gene	j_gene	CDR3aa
-	TRBV27	TRBJ2-3	CASSLGQGSDTQYF
-	TRBV7-2	TRBJ1-1	CASSLISTGNTEAFF
-	TRBV19	TRBJ2-7	CASSSPGTGPEEQYF
-	TRBV20-1	TRBJ1-6	CSASGDRGVNSPLHF
-	TRBV5-1	TRBJ1-1	CASSSGQGAYTEAFF
-	TRBV5-4	TRBJ2-5	CASSLRQGQETQYF
-	TRBV12-5	TRBJ1-1	CASGGLGANTEAFF
-	TRBV28	TRBJ1-4	CASKGTVNEKLFF
-	TRBV10-3	TRBJ2-3	CAISEYDTQYF
-	TRBV15	TRBJ1-5	CATREAINQPQHF
once	TRBV6-5	TRBJ2-1	CASMNEGQGIGEQFF
few	TRBV10-3	TRBJ2-3	CAIKETGGIDTQYF
-	TRBV27	TRBJ2-1	CASIGGTSGYNEQFF
-	TRBV30	TRBJ1-2	CAWSPIRDSPNYGYTF
-	TRBV6-5	TRBJ2-4	CASREQDRAYIQYF
many	TRBV28	TRBJ1-5	CASSPMRGINQPQHF
-	TRBV7-9	TRBJ2-3	CASSSGQGAGTQYF
-	TRBV11-2	TRBJ1-2	CASSPDRGVYGYTF
-	TRBV10-2	TRBJ1-1	CASSPGTEAFF
-	TRBV27	TRBJ2-7	CASSFGYEQYF
-	TRBV19	TRBJ1-6	CASSIATGGNSPLHF
-	TRBV5-8	TRBJ2-1	CASSQWTVEQFF
-	TRBV5-4	TRBJ2-3	CASSLGGTATSTDTQYF
once	TRBV3-1/TRBV3-2	TRBJ2-1	CASSRGRGSYNEQFF
-	TRBV27	TRBJ2-1	CASSPGTGGNEQFF
-	TRBV28	TRBJ2-1	CASSPLGGYNEQFF
-	TRBV5-1	TRBJ2-3	CASSLDWLLGTDTQYF
few	TRBV5-6	TRBJ2-1	CASSLRGLLYNEQFF
few	TRBV5-6	TRBJ2-3	CASSLLGQGASDTQYF
-	TRBV4-3	TRBJ2-2	CASSQDRFTGELFF
-	TRBV12-3/TRBV12-4	TRBJ2-3	CASRRADTQYF
-	TRBV9	TRBJ2-1	CASSLRDSYNEQFF
-	TRBV24-1	TRBJ2-3	CATRVGLGLDTQYF
-	TRBV7-2	TRBJ1-3	CASSQRSGNTIYF
-	TRBV30	TRBJ1-2	CAWSVAPGGFGGYTF
-	TRBV30	TRBJ2-7	CAHTSGVYEQYF
-	TRBV9	TRBJ2-3	CASSIRGLSTDTQYF